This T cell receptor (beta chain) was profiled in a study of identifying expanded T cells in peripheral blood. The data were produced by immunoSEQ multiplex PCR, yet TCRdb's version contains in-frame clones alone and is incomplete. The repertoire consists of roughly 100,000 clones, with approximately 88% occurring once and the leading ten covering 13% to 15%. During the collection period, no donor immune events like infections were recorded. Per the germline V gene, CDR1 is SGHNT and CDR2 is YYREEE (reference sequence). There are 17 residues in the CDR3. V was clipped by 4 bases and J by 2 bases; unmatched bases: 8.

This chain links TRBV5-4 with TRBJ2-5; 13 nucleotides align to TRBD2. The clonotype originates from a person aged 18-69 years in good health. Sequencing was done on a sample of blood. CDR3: CASSLGLAGPLQETQYF. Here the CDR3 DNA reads TGTGCCAGCAGCCTGGGACTAGCGGGGCCCCTGCAAGAGACCCAGTACTTC.